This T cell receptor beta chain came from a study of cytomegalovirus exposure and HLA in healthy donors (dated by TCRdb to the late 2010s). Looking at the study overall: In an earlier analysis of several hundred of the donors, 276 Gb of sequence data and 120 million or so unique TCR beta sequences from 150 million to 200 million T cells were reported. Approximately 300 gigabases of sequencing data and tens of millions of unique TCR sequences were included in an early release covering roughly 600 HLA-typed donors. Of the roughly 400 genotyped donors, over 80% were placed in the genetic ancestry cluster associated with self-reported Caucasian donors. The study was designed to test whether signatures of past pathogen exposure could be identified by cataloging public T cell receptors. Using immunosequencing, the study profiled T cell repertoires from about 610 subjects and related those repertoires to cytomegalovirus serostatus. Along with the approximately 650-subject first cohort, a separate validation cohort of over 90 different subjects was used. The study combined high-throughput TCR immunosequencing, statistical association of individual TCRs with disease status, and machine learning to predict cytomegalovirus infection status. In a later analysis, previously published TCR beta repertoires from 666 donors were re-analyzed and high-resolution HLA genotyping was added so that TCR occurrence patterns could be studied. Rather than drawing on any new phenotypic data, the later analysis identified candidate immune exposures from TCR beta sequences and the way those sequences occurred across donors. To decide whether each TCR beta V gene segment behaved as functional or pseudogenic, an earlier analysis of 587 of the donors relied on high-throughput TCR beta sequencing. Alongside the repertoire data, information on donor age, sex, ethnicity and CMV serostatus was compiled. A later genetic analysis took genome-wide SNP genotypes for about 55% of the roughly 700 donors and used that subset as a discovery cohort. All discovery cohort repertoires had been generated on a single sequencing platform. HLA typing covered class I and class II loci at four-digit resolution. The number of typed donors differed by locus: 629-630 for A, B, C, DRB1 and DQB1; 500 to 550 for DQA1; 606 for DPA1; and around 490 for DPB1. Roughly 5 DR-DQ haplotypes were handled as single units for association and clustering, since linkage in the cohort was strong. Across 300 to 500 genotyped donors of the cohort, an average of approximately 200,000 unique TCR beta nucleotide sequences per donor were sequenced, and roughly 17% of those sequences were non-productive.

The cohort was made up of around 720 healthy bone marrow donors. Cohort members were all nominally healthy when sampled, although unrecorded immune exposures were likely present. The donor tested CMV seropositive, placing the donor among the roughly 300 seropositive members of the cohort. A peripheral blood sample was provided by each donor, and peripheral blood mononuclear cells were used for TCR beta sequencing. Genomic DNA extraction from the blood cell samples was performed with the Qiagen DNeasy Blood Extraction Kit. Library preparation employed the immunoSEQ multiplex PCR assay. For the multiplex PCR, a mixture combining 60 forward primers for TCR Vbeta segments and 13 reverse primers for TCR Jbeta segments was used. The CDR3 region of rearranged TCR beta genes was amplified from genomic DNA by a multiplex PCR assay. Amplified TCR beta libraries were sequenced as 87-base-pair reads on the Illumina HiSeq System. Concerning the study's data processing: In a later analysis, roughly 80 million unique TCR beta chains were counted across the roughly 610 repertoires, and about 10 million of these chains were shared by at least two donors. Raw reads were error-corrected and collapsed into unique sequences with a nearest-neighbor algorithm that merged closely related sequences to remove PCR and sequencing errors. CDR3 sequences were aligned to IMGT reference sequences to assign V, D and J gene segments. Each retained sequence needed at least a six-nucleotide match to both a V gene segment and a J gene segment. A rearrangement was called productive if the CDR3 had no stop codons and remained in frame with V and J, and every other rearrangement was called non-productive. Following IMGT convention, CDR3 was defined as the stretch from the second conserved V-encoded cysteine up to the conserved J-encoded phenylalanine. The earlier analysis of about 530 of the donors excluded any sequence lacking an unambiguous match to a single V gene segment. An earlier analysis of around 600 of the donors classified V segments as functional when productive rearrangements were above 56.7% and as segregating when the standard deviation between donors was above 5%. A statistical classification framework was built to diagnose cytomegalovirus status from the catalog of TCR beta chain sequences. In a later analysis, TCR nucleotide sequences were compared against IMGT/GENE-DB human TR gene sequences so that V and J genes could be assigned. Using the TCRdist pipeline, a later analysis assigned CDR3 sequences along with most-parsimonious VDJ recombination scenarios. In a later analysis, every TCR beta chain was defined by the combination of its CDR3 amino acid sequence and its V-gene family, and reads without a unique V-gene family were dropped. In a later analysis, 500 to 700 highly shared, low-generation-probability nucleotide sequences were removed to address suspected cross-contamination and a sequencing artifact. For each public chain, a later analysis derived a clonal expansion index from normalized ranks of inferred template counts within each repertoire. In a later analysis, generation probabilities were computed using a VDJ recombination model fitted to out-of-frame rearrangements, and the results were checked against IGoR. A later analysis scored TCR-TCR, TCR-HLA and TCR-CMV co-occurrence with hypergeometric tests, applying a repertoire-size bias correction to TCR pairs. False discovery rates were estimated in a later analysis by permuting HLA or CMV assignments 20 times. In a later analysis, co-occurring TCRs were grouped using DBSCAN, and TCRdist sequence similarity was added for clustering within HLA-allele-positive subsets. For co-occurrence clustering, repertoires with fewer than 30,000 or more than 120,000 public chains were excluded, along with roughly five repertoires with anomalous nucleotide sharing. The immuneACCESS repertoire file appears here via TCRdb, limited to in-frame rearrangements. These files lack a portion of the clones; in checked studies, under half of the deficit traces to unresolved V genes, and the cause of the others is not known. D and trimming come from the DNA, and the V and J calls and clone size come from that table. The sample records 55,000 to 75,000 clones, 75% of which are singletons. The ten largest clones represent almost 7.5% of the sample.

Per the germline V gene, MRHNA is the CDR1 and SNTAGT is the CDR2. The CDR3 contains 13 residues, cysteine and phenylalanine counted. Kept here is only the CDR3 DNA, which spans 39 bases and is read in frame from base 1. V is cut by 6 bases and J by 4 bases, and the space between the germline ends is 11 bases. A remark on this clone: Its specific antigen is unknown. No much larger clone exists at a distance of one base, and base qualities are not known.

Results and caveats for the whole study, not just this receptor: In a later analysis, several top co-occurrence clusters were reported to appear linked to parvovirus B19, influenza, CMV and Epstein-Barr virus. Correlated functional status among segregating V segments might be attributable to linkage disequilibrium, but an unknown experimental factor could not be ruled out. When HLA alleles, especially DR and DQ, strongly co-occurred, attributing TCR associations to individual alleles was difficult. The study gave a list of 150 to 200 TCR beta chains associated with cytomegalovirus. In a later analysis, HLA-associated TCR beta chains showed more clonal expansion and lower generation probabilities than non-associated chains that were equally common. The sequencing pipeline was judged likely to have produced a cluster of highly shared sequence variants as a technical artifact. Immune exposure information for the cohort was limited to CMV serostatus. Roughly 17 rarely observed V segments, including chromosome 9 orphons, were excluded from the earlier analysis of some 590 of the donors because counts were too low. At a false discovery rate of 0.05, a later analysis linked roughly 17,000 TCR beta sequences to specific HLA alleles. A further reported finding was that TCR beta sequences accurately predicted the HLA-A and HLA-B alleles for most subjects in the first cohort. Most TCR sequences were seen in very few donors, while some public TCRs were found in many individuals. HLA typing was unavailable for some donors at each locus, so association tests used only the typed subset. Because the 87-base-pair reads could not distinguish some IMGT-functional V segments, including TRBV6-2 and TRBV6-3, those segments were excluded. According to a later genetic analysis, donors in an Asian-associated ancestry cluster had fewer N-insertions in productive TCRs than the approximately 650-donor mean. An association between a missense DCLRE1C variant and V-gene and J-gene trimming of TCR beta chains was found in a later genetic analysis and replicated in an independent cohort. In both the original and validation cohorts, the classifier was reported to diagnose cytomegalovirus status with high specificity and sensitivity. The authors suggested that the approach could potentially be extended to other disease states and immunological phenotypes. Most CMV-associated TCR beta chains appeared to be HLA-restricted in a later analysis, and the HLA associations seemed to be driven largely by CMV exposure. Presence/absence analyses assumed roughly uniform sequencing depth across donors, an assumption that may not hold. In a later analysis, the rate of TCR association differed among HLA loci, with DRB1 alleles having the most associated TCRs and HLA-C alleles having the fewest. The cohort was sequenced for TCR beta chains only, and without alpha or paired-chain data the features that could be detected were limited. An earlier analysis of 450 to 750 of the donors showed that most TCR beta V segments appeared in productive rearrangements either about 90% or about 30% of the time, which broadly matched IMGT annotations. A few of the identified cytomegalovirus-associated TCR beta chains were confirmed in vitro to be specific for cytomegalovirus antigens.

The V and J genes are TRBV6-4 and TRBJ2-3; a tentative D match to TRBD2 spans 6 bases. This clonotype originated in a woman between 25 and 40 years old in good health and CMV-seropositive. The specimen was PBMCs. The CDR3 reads CASSRDFSDTQYF. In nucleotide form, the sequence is TGTGCCAGCAGCCGGGACTTCTCAGATACGCAGTATTTT.